A selection of T cell receptor beta chains follows, all from one sample in a study of CD8+ T cells in alopecia areata. Profiling relied on immunoSEQ multiplex PCR, and the TCRdb table lists in-frame clones only, not all of them. Among approximately 110,000 clones listed, under 60% were seen once. The source was CD8+ T cells sorted from blood, collected at week 24, from a patient treated with tofacitinib. Receptors originate from a human donor with alopecia areata. CDR3s include the opening cysteine and the closing phenylalanine or tryptophan. D genes are given only for firm matches. Clone size, where shown, is once, few, many, or a class for clones that have expanded.

d_gene,v_gene,abundance,j_gene,CDR3nt,CDR3aa
.,TRBV6-1,.,TRBJ2-5,TGTGCCAGCAGTGAAGCATTCGGGGGAGAGGGCCAAGAGACCCAGTACTTC,CASSEAFGGEGQETQYF
.,TRBV6-5,.,TRBJ2-7,TGTGCCAGCAGCTCGGTCCCTAATGAGGACGAGCAGTACTTC,CASSSVPNEDEQYF
TRBD1,TRBV15,.,TRBJ2-4,TGTGCCACCAGCTCCCGGGACAGGGAGGCCAAAAACATTCAGTACTTC,CATSSRDREAKNIQYF
.,TRBV7-9,.,TRBJ1-1,TGTGCCAGCAGCTTTTTTACCCAGGAAGCTTTCTTT,CASSFFTQEAFF
TRBD1,TRBV7-9,.,TRBJ2-7,TGTGCCAGCAGCTCGGACAGGAACTACGAGCAGTACTTC,CASSSDRNYEQYF
.,TRBV5-1,.,TRBJ2-2,TGCGCCAGCAGCCCTGACACCGGGGAGCTGTTTTTT,CASSPDTGELFF
.,TRBV15,.,TRBJ1-4,TGTGCCACTAGAGCGCAGGGTAATGAAAAACTGTTTTTT,CATRAQGNEKLFF
.,TRBV5-6,few,TRBJ2-7,TGTGCCAGCAGCTGGACTTCTAATTACGAGCAGTACTTC,CASSWTSNYEQYF
.,TRBV7-9,few,TRBJ2-2,TGTGCCAGCAGTAAATCTCTGGGCCCCGGGGAGCTGTTTTTT,CASSKSLGPGELFF
.,TRBV11-2,.,TRBJ2-4,TGTGCCAGCAGCCACATAAACAGGGACCCCAAAAACATTCAGTACTTC,CASSHINRDPKNIQYF
TRBD1,TRBV5-4,.,TRBJ1-2,TGTGCCAGCAGCTTCCGGGACAGGGCTGACTATGGCTACACCTTC,CASSFRDRADYGYTF
.,TRBV7-9,.,TRBJ2-2,TGTGCCAGCAGCTTAGATCACGGCGGGGAGCTGTTTTTT,CASSLDHGGELFF
.,TRBV5-6,.,TRBJ1-2,TGTGCCAGCAGCTGGGACGGAAATGGCTACACCTTC,CASSWDGNGYTF
TRBD2,TRBV4-1,.,TRBJ2-3,TGCGCCAGCAGCCGTTCGCCCGGCGGGGGGCCAGCAGATACGCAGTATTTT,CASSRSPGGGPADTQYF
.,TRBV30,.,TRBJ2-1,TGTGCCTGGGCTGAGGGGACCTCCTACAATGAGCAGTTCTTC,CAWAEGTSYNEQFF
.,TRBV5-6,.,TRBJ2-3,TGTGCCAGCAGCTTCGAGACTAGCACAGATACGCAGTATTTT,CASSFETSTDTQYF
.,TRBV4-1,.,TRBJ2-2,TGCGCCAGCAGCCAAGTAGGAGAGAACACCGGGGAGCTGTTTTTT,CASSQVGENTGELFF
.,TRBV2,few,TRBJ2-1,TGTGCCAGCATGATCCTCCAGGGGGGCTCCTACAATGAGCAGTTCTTC,CASMILQGGSYNEQFF
.,TRBV6-4,few,TRBJ2-6,TGTGCCAGCACACTCTCGGCAGGTTTCGGGGCCAACGTCCTGACTTTC,CASTLSAGFGANVLTF
.,TRBV7-6,.,TRBJ1-1,TGTGCCAGCAGCTTACTCTATGAAAACACTGAAGCTTTCTTT,CASSLLYENTEAFF
TRBD1,TRBV30,few,TRBJ2-7,TGTGCCTGTCTATGGACAGGGGTAGGCGAGCAGTACTTC,CACLWTGVGEQYF
.,TRBV6-5,.,TRBJ1-6,TGTGCCAGCAGTTACGACGGCTCAGGGTCACCCCTCCACTTT,CASSYDGSGSPLHF
.,TRBV11-2,.,TRBJ2-7,TGTGCCAGCAGCCTCTACCCGCCCTCTGACGGCTACGAGCAGTACTTC,CASSLYPPSDGYEQYF
.,TRBV14,.,TRBJ2-4,TGTGCCAGCAGCCCCTATCAGGGGAGGGACATTCAGTACTTC,CASSPYQGRDIQYF
TRBD1,TRBV13,.,TRBJ1-2,TGTGCCAGCAGCCCCGGGGACAGGCCCCATGGCTACACCTTC,CASSPGDRPHGYTF
.,TRBV5-4,.,TRBJ2-3,TGTGCCAGCAGCTTGAAGGGCGGCAGCACAGATACGCAGTATTTT,CASSLKGGSTDTQYF
.,TRBV4-2,.,TRBJ2-1,TGTGCCAGCAGCCAAGGATCTGAGCAGTTCTTC,CASSQGSEQFF
.,TRBV7-8,.,TRBJ2-7,TGTGCCAGCAGCTTAGGCGGGGAGTGGGTCGAGCAGTACTTC,CASSLGGEWVEQYF
.,TRBV7-9,once,TRBJ2-1,TGTGCCAGCAGCTTAGCGCAACTAGGCTTCAATGAGCAGTTCTTC,CASSLAQLGFNEQFF
.,TRBV6-5,few,TRBJ1-1,TGTGCCAGCAGTTACTCGCTCCTAAGGGGTAACACTGAAGCTTTCTTT,CASSYSLLRGNTEAFF
.,TRBV7-9,few,TRBJ1-6,TGTGCCAGCAGCCCTGCCTACGGTGGGTCACCCCTCCACTTT,CASSPAYGGSPLHF
.,TRBV4-1,few,TRBJ2-3,TGCGCCAGCAGCCTACTGGATGTAACAGATACGCAGTATTTT,CASSLLDVTDTQYF
.,TRBV9,once,TRBJ2-7,TGTGCCAGCAGCGTAGACTCCGGGTCCGAGCAGTACTTC,CASSVDSGSEQYF
.,TRBV19,few,TRBJ2-7,TGTGCCAGTAGTATCGGACAGAGCTCCTACGAGCAGTACTTC,CASSIGQSSYEQYF
TRBD2,TRBV6-5,.,TRBJ2-3,TGTGCCAGCAGTTCTTTATCGGGACTATTCACAGATACGCAGTATTTT,CASSSLSGLFTDTQYF
.,TRBV14,.,TRBJ1-4,TGTGCCAGCAGCCAATCCGGGGGTGAAAAACTGTTTTTT,CASSQSGGEKLFF
.,TRBV7-8,.,TRBJ1-1,TGTGCCAGCAGCCCCCCCGGCCTGGACACTGAAGCTTTCTTT,CASSPPGLDTEAFF
TRBD1,TRBV5-4,.,TRBJ1-1,TGTGCCAGCAGCCCCGACAGGGCTCCTGAAGCTTTCTTT,CASSPDRAPEAFF
.,TRBV11-2,.,TRBJ2-5,TGTGCCAGCAGCTTAACGCAAGAGACCCAGTACTTC,CASSLTQETQYF
.,TRBV4-1,.,TRBJ1-2,TGCGCCAGCAGCCTAAACTATGGCTACACCTTC,CASSLNYGYTF
.,TRBV15,.,TRBJ2-5,TGTGCCACCAGCAGAGGCCTACAAGAGACCCAGTACTTC,CATSRGLQETQYF
.,TRBV6-1,once,TRBJ1-1,TGTGCCAGCAGTCGACAGAACACTGAAGCTTTCTTT,CASSRQNTEAFF
.,TRBV5-4,.,TRBJ2-7,TGTGCCAGCAGCTTGGGTAGGACAGAGGACGAGCAGTACTTC,CASSLGRTEDEQYF
.,TRBV5-6,.,TRBJ2-2,TGTGCCAGCAGCTCCGCTGGGGCAGGAATAATCGGGGAGCTGTTTTTT,CASSSAGAGIIGELFF
TRBD1,TRBV27,.,TRBJ2-7,TGTGCCAGCAGTGCCACCGGGACAGAACTCTACGAGCAGTACTTC,CASSATGTELYEQYF